A selection of T cell receptor beta chains follows, all from one sample in a study of beta chain features in type 1 diabetes. The repertoire was sequenced with immunoSEQ multiplex PCR; TCRdb's copy has only in-frame clones and lacks some. This table holds 640,000 or so clones, around 15% found once. Source material: naive CD4+ T cells from blood. These receptors were taken from a man aged 18 to 35 with type 1 diabetes. Both conserved end residues are part of each CDR3. A D gene is named only where the DNA matches it firmly. Size tells how often a clone was seen (once, few, many) or the class of an expanded clone, and some rows leave it out.

CDR3nt: TGTGCCAGCTTTTGGGGTCCAGGACAGGACGGGGAGACCCAGTACTTC; CDR3aa: CASFWGPGQDGETQYF; abundance: .; d_gene: TRBD1; v_gene: TRBV7-9; j_gene: TRBJ2-5
CDR3nt: TGTGCCAGCAGCTTAGATTACGGGACGTCCGAGGCCAACGTCCTGACTTTC; CDR3aa: CASSLDYGTSEANVLTF; abundance: few; d_gene: .; v_gene: TRBV11-2; j_gene: TRBJ2-6
CDR3nt: TGTGCCAGCAGCGTAGGAGAGGGGTCGGCCTGGCCTTACAATGAGCAGTTCTTC; CDR3aa: CASSVGEGSAWPYNEQFF; abundance: .; d_gene: .; v_gene: TRBV9; j_gene: TRBJ2-1
CDR3nt: TGTGCCAGCAGTTTGAGAGGAAGCTCTGGGGCCAACGTCCTGACTTTC; CDR3aa: CASSLRGSSGANVLTF; abundance: .; d_gene: .; v_gene: TRBV27; j_gene: TRBJ2-6
CDR3nt: TGTGCCAGCTCACCAGGGATGGACACTGAAGCTTTCTTT; CDR3aa: CASSPGMDTEAFF; abundance: .; d_gene: .; v_gene: TRBV18; j_gene: TRBJ1-1
CDR3nt: TGTGCCAGCAGCCGACAGGGGGGACAGGAGACCCAGTACTTC; CDR3aa: CASSRQGGQETQYF; abundance: .; d_gene: TRBD1; v_gene: TRBV2; j_gene: TRBJ2-5
CDR3nt: TGCGCCAGCAGCCAAGATGGAGTCGTCGTGGCTTTCTTT; CDR3aa: CASSQDGVVVAFF; abundance: few; d_gene: .; v_gene: TRBV4-1; j_gene: TRBJ1-1
CDR3nt: TGTGCCAGCAGAGTCGGACAGAACTATGGCTACACCTTC; CDR3aa: CASRVGQNYGYTF; abundance: few; d_gene: .; v_gene: TRBV6-6; j_gene: TRBJ1-2
CDR3nt: TGTGCCAGCAGCCCCGTGGGGCTGGAGACCCAGTACTTC; CDR3aa: CASSPVGLETQYF; abundance: many; d_gene: .; v_gene: TRBV7-9; j_gene: TRBJ2-5
CDR3nt: TGTGCCATCAGTGAGATAGTCAGGACTAGCGGCACAGATACGCAGTATTTT; CDR3aa: CAISEIVRTSGTDTQYF; abundance: .; d_gene: TRBD2; v_gene: TRBV10-3; j_gene: TRBJ2-3
CDR3nt: TGTGCCAGCAGCTTAGATGGGAGTAGTAATTCACCCCTCCACTTT; CDR3aa: CASSLDGSSNSPLHF; abundance: .; d_gene: .; v_gene: TRBV7-8; j_gene: TRBJ1-6
CDR3nt: TGTGCCAGCAGCTTAATAGGGGGCGCGGATGAAAAACTGTTTTTT; CDR3aa: CASSLIGGADEKLFF; abundance: few; d_gene: TRBD1; v_gene: TRBV11-2; j_gene: TRBJ1-4
CDR3nt: TGTGCCACCAGCAGAGCGAACAGGGGCTCCTACGAGCAGTACTTC; CDR3aa: CATSRANRGSYEQYF; abundance: few; d_gene: TRBD1; v_gene: TRBV15; j_gene: TRBJ2-7
CDR3nt: TGTGCCAGCAGTCACCAAGGACTAGCGGGGGGTACCTACAATGAGCAGTTCTTC; CDR3aa: CASSHQGLAGGTYNEQFF; abundance: .; d_gene: TRBD2; v_gene: TRBV2; j_gene: TRBJ2-1
CDR3nt: TGCAGTGCTCCTGACTATGGCTACACCTTC; CDR3aa: CSAPDYGYTF; abundance: few; d_gene: .; v_gene: TRBV20-1; j_gene: TRBJ1-2
CDR3nt: TGTGCCAGCTCACCCCCGGGAGCCAATGAGCAGTTCTTC; CDR3aa: CASSPPGANEQFF; abundance: .; d_gene: .; v_gene: TRBV18; j_gene: TRBJ2-1
CDR3nt: TGTGCCAGCAGTCTCCCAGGGGAAGAGACCCAGTACTTC; CDR3aa: CASSLPGEETQYF; abundance: few; d_gene: .; v_gene: TRBV28; j_gene: TRBJ2-5
CDR3nt: TGTGCCTGGAGCCCACCTGGGGTCCGGGGGGCCTACTCTGGAAACACCATATATTTT; CDR3aa: CAWSPPGVRGAYSGNTIYF; abundance: .; d_gene: .; v_gene: TRBV30; j_gene: TRBJ1-3
CDR3nt: TGTGCCAGCAGCTTAGTCAGCGGGGGCACCGGGGAGCTGTTTTTT; CDR3aa: CASSLVSGGTGELFF; abundance: .; d_gene: TRBD2; v_gene: TRBV7-2; j_gene: TRBJ2-2
CDR3nt: TGTGCCTGGAGCCTAGGACAGGGCGACATTCAGTACTTC; CDR3aa: CAWSLGQGDIQYF; abundance: few; d_gene: TRBD1; v_gene: TRBV30; j_gene: TRBJ2-4
CDR3nt: TGTGCCAGCAGCCGGGTCAGGGAAGGTGAGCAGTTCTTC; CDR3aa: CASSRVREGEQFF; abundance: few; d_gene: .; v_gene: TRBV14; j_gene: TRBJ2-1
CDR3nt: TGTGCCAGCAGCAAAGTAGGGACAGGCCCGGGTTCACCCCTCCACTTT; CDR3aa: CASSKVGTGPGSPLHF; abundance: .; d_gene: .; v_gene: TRBV21-1; j_gene: TRBJ1-6
CDR3nt: TGTGCCAGCAGCTCTAGAAGGGTCGACAGGGGTAGCACAGATACGCAGTATTTT; CDR3aa: CASSSRRVDRGSTDTQYF; abundance: few; d_gene: TRBD1; v_gene: TRBV7-8; j_gene: TRBJ2-3
CDR3nt: TGTGCCAGCAGCCCAGACCAGGGGGCTCGGATTCAGTACTTC; CDR3aa: CASSPDQGARIQYF; abundance: .; d_gene: TRBD1; v_gene: TRBV13; j_gene: TRBJ2-4
CDR3nt: TGTGCCAGCAGTTACTCGAGCGTCACCGGGGAGCTGTTTTTT; CDR3aa: CASSYSSVTGELFF; abundance: few; d_gene: .; v_gene: TRBV6-5; j_gene: TRBJ2-2
CDR3nt: TGTGCCAGCAGCTTGGATCTACGGCCCCAAGAGACCCAGTACTTC; CDR3aa: CASSLDLRPQETQYF; abundance: few; d_gene: .; v_gene: TRBV5-8; j_gene: TRBJ2-5
CDR3nt: TGCGCCAGCAGCCTTCAACTAGCGGGACCCGGGGATACGCAGTATTTT; CDR3aa: CASSLQLAGPGDTQYF; abundance: few; d_gene: TRBD2; v_gene: TRBV4-1; j_gene: TRBJ2-3
CDR3nt: TGCAGCGTTGTTCTGCGGGGGGGCGAGCAGTTCTTC; CDR3aa: CSVVLRGGEQFF; abundance: few; d_gene: TRBD2; v_gene: TRBV29-1; j_gene: TRBJ2-1
CDR3nt: TGTGCCAGCAGCGTACCCGCGGACTCCACCGGGGAGCTGTTTTTT; CDR3aa: CASSVPADSTGELFF; abundance: few; d_gene: .; v_gene: TRBV9; j_gene: TRBJ2-2
CDR3nt: TGCGCCAGCAGCCCTGGACAGGGATTTGGTCAGCCCCAGCATTTT; CDR3aa: CASSPGQGFGQPQHF; abundance: .; d_gene: TRBD1; v_gene: TRBV4-1; j_gene: TRBJ1-5
CDR3nt: TGTGCCAGCAGGGGGGGGATTAGCACAGATACGCAGTATTTT; CDR3aa: CASRGGISTDTQYF; abundance: few; d_gene: TRBD2; v_gene: TRBV25-1; j_gene: TRBJ2-3